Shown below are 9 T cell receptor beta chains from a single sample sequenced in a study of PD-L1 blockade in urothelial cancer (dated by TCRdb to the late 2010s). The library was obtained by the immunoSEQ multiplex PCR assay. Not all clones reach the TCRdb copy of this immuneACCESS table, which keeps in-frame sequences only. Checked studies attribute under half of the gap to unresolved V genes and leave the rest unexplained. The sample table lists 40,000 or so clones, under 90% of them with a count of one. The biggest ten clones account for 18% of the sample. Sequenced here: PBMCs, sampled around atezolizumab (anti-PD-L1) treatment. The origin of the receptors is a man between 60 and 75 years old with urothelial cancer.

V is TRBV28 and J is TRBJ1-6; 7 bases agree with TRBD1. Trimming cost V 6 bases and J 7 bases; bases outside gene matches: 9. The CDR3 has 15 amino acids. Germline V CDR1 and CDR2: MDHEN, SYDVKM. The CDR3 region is CASSKTGLGNSPLHF. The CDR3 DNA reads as TGTGCCAGCAGCAAGACAGGGTTAGGGAATTCACCCCTCCACTTT.

The CDR3, as DNA: TGTGCCAGCAGCTTGGGCCCGGGACAGGGATTGAATGAGCAGTTCTTC. Protein sequence: CASSLGPGQGLNEQFF. This sequence joins TRBV5-6 and TRBJ2-1, with 9 nucleotides matching TRBD1. The CDR3 consists of 16 residues. The V segment lost 0 bases and the J segment 7 bases; nucleotides outside the gene matches: 8. Germline loops: CDR1 SGHDT, CDR2 YYEEEE.

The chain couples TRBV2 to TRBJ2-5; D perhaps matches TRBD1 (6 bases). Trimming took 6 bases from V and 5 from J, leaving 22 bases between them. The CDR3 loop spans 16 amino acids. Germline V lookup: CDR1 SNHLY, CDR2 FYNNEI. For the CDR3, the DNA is TGTGCCAGCAGGGCAGATTTGGGGGCCGAAGGGGAGACCCAGTACTTC. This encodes CASRADLGAEGETQYF.

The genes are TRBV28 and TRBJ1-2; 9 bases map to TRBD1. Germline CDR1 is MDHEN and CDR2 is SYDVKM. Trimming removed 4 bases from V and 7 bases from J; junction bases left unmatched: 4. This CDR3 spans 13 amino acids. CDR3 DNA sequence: TGTGCCAGCAGTTCGGGACAGGGCGGTGGCTACACCTTC. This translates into CASSSGQGGGYTF.

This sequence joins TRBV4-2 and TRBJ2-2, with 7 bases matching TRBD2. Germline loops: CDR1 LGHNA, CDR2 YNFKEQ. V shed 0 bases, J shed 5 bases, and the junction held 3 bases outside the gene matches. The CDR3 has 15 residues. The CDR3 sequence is CASSQERGRTGELFF. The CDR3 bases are TGTGCCAGCAGCCAAGAGCGGGGGAGGACCGGGGAGCTGTTTTTT.

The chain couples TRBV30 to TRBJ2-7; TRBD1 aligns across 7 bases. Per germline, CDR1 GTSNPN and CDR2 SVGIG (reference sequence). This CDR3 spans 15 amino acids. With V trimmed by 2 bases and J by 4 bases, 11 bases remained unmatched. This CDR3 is CAWSSPRQGIYEQYF. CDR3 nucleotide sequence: TGTGCCTGGAGTTCCCCCAGACAGGGAATATACGAGCAGTACTTC.

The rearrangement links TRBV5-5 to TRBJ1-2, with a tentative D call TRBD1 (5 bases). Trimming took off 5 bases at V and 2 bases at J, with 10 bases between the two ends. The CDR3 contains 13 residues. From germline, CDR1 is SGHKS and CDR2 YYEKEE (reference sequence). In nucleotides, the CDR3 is TGTGCCAGCAGTTTACAGGACAACTATGGCTACACCTTC. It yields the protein CASSLQDNYGYTF.

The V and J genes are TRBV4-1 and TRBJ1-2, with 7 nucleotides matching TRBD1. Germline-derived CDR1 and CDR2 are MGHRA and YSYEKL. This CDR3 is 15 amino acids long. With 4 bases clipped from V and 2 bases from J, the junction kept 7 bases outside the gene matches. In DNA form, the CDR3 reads TGCGCCAGCAGCCCCCCGGACAGGATCAACTATGGCTACACCTTC. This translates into CASSPPDRINYGYTF.

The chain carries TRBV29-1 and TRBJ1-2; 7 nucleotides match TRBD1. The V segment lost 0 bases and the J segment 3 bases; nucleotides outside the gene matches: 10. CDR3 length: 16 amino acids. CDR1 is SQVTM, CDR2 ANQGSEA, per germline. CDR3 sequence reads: CSVEDPYQTGDYGYTF. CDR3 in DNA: TGCAGCGTTGAAGATCCGTACCAAACAGGGGACTATGGCTACACCTTC.